The next 14 T cell receptor beta chains were all read from a single sample in a study of circulating CD8 cells and anti-PD-1 response in melanoma. Four subsets defined by PD-1 and/or TIGIT were sorted from live CD3+CD8+TCRalphabeta+ cells. TCR libraries were prepared from roughly 14 ng of total RNA with the QIAseq Immune Repertoire TCR panel. Using its own MiXCR run on the reads, TCRdb lists one record per CDR3 protein. The sample carries 390 or so distinct CDR3 sequences, 10% to 12% recorded once. The sample was CD8+ T cells from PBMCs, taken at baseline or after one month of anti-PD-1 therapy (not recorded which). Receptor source: a human donor with melanoma.

In its sample, this clonotype ranks as large. CDR3 DNA sequence: TGCAGTGCGGAAAAGACTAGGTGGGGACGAGAGACCCAGTACTTC. This sequence encodes CSAEKTRWGRETQYF. The chain couples TRBV20-1 to TRBJ2-5; a weak D match, TRBD2 (6 bases). Germline CDR1 and CDR2: DFQATT and SNEGSKA (reference sequence). The CDR3 is 15 residues long. With 6 bases removed from V and 4 bases from J, the gap between germline ends came to 21 bases.

Comments on this clonotype: A read error is the likely source, as a far larger clone sits one nucleotide away. The chain carries TRBV11-2 and TRBJ2-7; 8 bases fit TRBD2. In germline, CDR1 is SGHAT, CDR2 FQNNGV. The CDR3 consists of 14 residues. In DNA, the CDR3 is TGTGCCAGCAGTCAGCGGGAGACCACCTACGAGCAGTGCTTC. Translation gives CASSQRETTYEQCF.

This clonotype is categorized as medium-sized. The chain joins TRBV28 to TRBJ2-3, with D possibly being TRBD2 (5 bases). Trimming pared 3 bases from V and 3 bases from J, leaving 10 bases between. There are 14 residues in the CDR3. Looked up from germline, CDR1 is MDHEN and CDR2 is SYDVKM. The CDR3 DNA reads as TGTGCCAGCAGTTTCCAGCGGAGGACAGATACGCAGTATTTT. Its translation: CASSFQRRTDTQYF.

By sample fraction, this clonotype is medium-sized. V usage is TRBV7-2 and J usage is TRBJ1-2; no definite D call. The CDR3 runs to 13 residues. Germline CDR1 SGHTA, CDR2 FQGNSA. Between the trimmed V and J ends, which lost 0 bases and 8 bases, there was a span of 10 bases. The CDR3 DNA follows: TGTGCCAGCAGCTTAGCGCTTCGGGGAGGCTACACCTTC. Its protein is CASSLALRGGYTF.

By frequency in the sample, this clonotype is medium-sized (0.01 to 0.1%). V gene TRBV20-1 combines with J gene TRBJ2-7; 9 nucleotides align to TRBD2. J was trimmed by 0 bases and V by 0 bases; bases with no gene match: 6. The CDR3 is made up of 16 amino acids. Germline CDR1 reads DFQATT; CDR2 reads SNEGSKA (reference sequence). The CDR3 loop reads CSARDLSGRSSYEQYF. CDR3 DNA sequence: TGCAGTGCTAGAGATCTCAGCGGGAGGAGCTCCTACGAGCAGTACTTC.

This clonotype is medium-sized. The J gene is TRBJ2-1, the V gene TRBV27; D perhaps matches TRBD1 (7 bases). The germline CDR1 and CDR2 sequences are MNHEY and SMNVEV (reference sequence). V was clipped by 4 bases and J by 7 bases, with 17 bases between them. The CDR3 is 15 residues long. CDR3 DNA sequence: TGTGCCAGCAGTTCTTTCCCGACAGGGAGGAATGAGCAGTTCTTC. It is translated as CASSSFPTGRNEQFF.

This clonotype is medium-sized (0.01 to 0.1%). J is TRBJ1-6 and V is TRBV28; D remains ambiguous. Trimming removed 3 bases from V and 9 bases from J, with 6 bases in between. In germline, CDR1 is MDHEN, CDR2 SYDVKM. The CDR3 contains 12 residues. The CDR3 reads CASSFYASPLHF. In nucleotides, the CDR3 is TGTGCCAGCAGTTTTTATGCTTCACCCCTCCACTTT.

In its sample, this clonotype is large. The chain links TRBV6-6 to TRBJ1-2; unclear D gene. Germline V CDR1 and CDR2: MNHNY, SVGAGI (reference sequence). V lost 5 bases, J lost 6 bases, and 13 bases lay in between. This CDR3 spans 13 amino acids. The CDR3 nucleotides are TGTGCCAGCAGTCCAGGAGCTTTCAATGGCTACACCTTC. As protein: CASSPGAFNGYTF.

In its sample, this clonotype is medium-sized. The final CDR3 position lacks the conserved phenylalanine or tryptophan, pointing to a likely read error. The V gene is TRBV28, the J gene TRBJ2-5; D is possibly TRBD2 (6 bases). Germline CDR1 MDHEN, CDR2 SYDVKM. CDR3 length equals 15 residues. V was shortened by 5 bases and J by 5 bases, with 18 bases between the two germline ends. The CDR3 here is CASSPRDSRGETQYY. The CDR3 DNA is TGTGCCAGCAGTCCCCGGGACTCCCGTGGGGAGACCCAGTACTAC.

By share of the sample, this clonotype is medium-sized. The chain is built from TRBV29-1 and TRBJ2-7; a possible D gene is TRBD1 (6 bases). Germline loops: CDR1 SQVTM, CDR2 ANQGSEA. This CDR3 spans 15 amino acids. The CDR3 DNA reads TGCAGTGTAGGGGGTGTCCAAGATGCACCCTACGAGCAGTACTTC. It is translated as CSVGGVQDAPYEQYF.

This clonotype counts as large (0.1 to 1%). This sequence joins TRBV7-6 and TRBJ2-1; 12 bases map to TRBD2. CDR3 size: 18 residues. In germline, CDR1 is SGHVS, CDR2 FNYEAQ. V gave up 1 base and J gave up 7 bases; unmatched junction bases: 11. CDR3 sequence reads: CASSLVGLAGGTLNEQFF. The DNA for the CDR3 is TGTGCCAGCAGCTTAGTCGGCCTAGCGGGAGGGACCCTGAATGAGCAGTTCTTC. The full variable domain, its missing parts supplied by reference TRBV7-6 and TRBJ2-1, is GAGVSQSPRYKVTKRGQDVALRCDPISGHVSLYWYRQALGQGPEFLTYFNYEAQQDKSGLPNDRFSAERPEGSISTLTIQRTEQRDSAMYRCASSLVGLAGGTLNEQFFGPGTRLTVL.

As concerns this clonotype: A much larger clone is a single base away; this may be a read error. The chain combines TRBV20-1 with TRBJ2-7, with D tentatively TRBD2 (7 bases). Germline V gives CDR1 DFQATT, CDR2 SNEGSKA (reference sequence). The CDR3 is 12 residues long. The CDR3 DNA sequence: TGCGGTTCCGGGGGGCAAGGGGACGAGCAGTACTTC. Amino acid sequence: CGSGGQGDEQYF.

The chain joins TRBV28 to TRBJ2-7, with a possible D match to TRBD2 (6 bases). The CDR3 runs to 17 residues. Germline V CDR1 and CDR2: MDHEN, SYDVKM. Trimming removed 7 bases at V and 0 bases at J, with 22 bases between. CDR3 region: CASTGRNDGSSSYEQYF. CDR3 DNA sequence: TGTGCCAGCACCGGGAGAAACGACGGGTCGAGCTCCTACGAGCAGTACTTC.

Relative to its sample, this clonotype is medium-sized. The chain uses TRBV20-1 and TRBJ2-7; maybe TRBD2 (5 bases). Deletions cut 0 bases from V and 0 bases from J, with 12 bases between. This CDR3 spans 15 amino acids. Per germline, CDR1 DFQATT and CDR2 SNEGSKA (reference sequence). The CDR3 DNA reads TGCAGTGCTAGAGATGGCCAGCGGAACTCCTACGAGCAGTACTTC. Translated, it gives CSARDGQRNSYEQYF.